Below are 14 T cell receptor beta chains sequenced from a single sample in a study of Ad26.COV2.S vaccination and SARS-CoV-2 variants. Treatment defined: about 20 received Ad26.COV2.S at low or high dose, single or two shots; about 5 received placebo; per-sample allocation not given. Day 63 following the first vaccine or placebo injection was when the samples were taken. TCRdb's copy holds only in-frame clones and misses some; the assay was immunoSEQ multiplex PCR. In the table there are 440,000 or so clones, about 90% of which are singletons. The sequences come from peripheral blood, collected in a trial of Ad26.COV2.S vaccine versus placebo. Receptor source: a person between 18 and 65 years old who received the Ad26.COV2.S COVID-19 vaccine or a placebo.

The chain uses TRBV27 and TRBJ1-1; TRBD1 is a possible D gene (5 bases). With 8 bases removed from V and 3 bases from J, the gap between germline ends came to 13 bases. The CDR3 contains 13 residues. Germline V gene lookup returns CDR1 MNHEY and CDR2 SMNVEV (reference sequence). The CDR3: CASGRDRDTEAFF. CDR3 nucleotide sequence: TGTGCCAGCGGGAGGGACCGGGACACTGAAGCTTTCTTT.

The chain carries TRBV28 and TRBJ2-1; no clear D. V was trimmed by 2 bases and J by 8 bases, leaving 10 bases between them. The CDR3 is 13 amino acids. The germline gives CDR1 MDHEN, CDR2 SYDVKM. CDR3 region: CASSLLPRDEQFF. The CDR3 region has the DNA TGTGCCAGCAGTTTACTCCCCCGCGATGAGCAGTTCTTC. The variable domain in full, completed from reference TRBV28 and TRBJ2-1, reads DVKVTQSSRYLVKRTGEKVFLECVQDMDHENMFWYRQDPGLGLRLIYFSYDVKMKEKGDIPEGYSVSREKKERFSLILESASTNQTSMYLCASSLLPRDEQFFGPGTRLTVL.

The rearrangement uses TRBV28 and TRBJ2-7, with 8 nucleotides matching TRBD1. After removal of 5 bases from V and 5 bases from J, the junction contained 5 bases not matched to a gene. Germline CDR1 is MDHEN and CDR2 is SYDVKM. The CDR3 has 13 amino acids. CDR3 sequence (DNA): TGTGCCAGCAGTCCGGACAGGGACAACGAGCAGTACTTC. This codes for CASSPDRDNEQYF. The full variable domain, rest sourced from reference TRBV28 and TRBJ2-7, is DVKVTQSSRYLVKRTGEKVFLECVQDMDHENMFWYRQDPGLGLRLIYFSYDVKMKEKGDIPEGYSVSREKKERFSLILESASTNQTSMYLCASSPDRDNEQYFGPGTRLTVT.

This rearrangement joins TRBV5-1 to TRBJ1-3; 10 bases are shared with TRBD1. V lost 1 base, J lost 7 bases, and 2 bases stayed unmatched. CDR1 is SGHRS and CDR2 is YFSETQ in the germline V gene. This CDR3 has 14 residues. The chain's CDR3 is CASSLRGQGNTIYF. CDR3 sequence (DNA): TGCGCCAGCAGCTTGCGGGGACAGGGGAACACCATATATTTT.

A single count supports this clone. The CDR3 bases are TGTGCCAGCAGCCCTATTGGTCGGGAGAACACCGGGGAGCTGTTTTTT. Protein sequence: CASSPIGRENTGELFF. The J gene is TRBJ2-2, the V gene TRBV5-6; tentative D call: TRBD2 (5 bases). CDR3 length: 16 amino acids. CDR1 is SGHDT and CDR2 is YYEEEE in the germline V gene. V was cut by 4 bases and J by 1 base, with 14 bases left in between. The variable domain in full, completed from reference TRBV5-6 and TRBJ2-2, reads DAGVTQSPTHLIKTRGQQVTLRCSPKSGHDTVSWYQQALGQGPQFIFQYYEEEERQRGNFPDRFSGHQFPNYSSELNVNALLLGDSALYLCASSPIGRENTGELFFGEGSRLTVL.

The CDR3 loop reads CASSYSEVVGTGELFF. The CDR3, as DNA: TGTGCCAGCAGTTACTCGGAAGTGGTGGGCACCGGGGAGCTGTTTTTT. The chain uses TRBV6-5 and TRBJ2-2; no clear D gene. The germline V and J ends were trimmed by 0 bases and 4 bases, with 12 bases remaining between them. Germline CDR1 is MNHEY and CDR2 is SVGAGI. The CDR3 has 16 residues.

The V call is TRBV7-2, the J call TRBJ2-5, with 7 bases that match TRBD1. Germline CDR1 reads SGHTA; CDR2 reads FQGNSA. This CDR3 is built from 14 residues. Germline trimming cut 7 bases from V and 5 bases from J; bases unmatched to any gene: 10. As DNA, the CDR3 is TGTGCCAGCACCCTCGACAGGGTAGAGGAGACCCAGTACTTC. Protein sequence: CASTLDRVEETQYF.

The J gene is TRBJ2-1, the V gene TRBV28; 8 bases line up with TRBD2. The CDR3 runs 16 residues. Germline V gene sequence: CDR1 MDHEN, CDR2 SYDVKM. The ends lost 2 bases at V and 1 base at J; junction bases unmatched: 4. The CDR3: CASSLVAGGSYNEQFF. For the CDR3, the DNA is TGTGCCAGCAGTTTAGTTGCGGGAGGATCCTACAATGAGCAGTTCTTC.

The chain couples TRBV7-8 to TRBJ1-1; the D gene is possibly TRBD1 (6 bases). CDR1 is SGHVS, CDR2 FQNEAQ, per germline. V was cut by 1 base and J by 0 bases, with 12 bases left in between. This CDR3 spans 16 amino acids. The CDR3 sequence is CASSLVQGLMNTEAFF. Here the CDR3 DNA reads TGTGCCAGCAGCTTAGTGCAGGGGTTAATGAACACTGAAGCTTTCTTT.

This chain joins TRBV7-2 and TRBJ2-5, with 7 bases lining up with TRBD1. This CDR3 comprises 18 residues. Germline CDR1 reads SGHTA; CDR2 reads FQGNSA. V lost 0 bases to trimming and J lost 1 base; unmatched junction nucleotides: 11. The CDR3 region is CASSLARGPGSVQETQYF. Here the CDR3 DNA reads TGTGCCAGCAGCTTAGCGAGGGGGCCCGGGTCCGTCCAAGAGACCCAGTACTTC.

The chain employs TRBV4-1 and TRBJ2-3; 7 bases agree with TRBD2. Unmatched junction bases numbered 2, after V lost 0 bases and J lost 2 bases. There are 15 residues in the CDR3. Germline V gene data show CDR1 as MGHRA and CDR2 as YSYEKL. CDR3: CASSQELAYTDTQYF. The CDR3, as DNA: TGCGCCAGCAGCCAAGAACTAGCGTACACAGATACGCAGTATTTT.

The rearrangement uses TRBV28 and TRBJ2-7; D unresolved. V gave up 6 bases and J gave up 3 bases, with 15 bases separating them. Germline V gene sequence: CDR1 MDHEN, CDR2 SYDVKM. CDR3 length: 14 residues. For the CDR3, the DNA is TGTGCCAGCAGCAACTGGTCTCCTTTCTACGAGCAGTACTTC. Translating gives CASSNWSPFYEQYF.

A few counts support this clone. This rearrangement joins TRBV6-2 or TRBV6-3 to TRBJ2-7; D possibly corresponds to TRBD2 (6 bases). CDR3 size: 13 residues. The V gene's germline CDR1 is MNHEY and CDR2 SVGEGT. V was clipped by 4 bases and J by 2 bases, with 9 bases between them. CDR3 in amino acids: CASSWTIAYEQYF. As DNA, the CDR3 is TGTGCCAGCAGTTGGACTATTGCCTACGAGCAGTACTTC.

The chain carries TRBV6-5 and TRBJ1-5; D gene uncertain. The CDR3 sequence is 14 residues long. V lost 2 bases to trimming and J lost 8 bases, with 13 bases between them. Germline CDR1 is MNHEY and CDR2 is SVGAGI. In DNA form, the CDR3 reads TGTGCCAGCAGTTACCGGCATAAAAAGGAGCCCCAGCATTTT. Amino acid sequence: CASSYRHKKEPQHF.